Listed here are 8 T cell receptor beta chains from one sample, sequenced in a study of blood T cells in healthy people across ages. Together with a sample-barcoded 5' primer, a J-beta primer mix was included in a second PCR lasting roughly 6 to 12 cycles. TCRdb reprocessed the 5' RACE reads with MiXCR, giving one entry per CDR3 protein. The sample includes some 700,000 distinct CDR3 sequences, 40% to 45% of them seen just once. The sequenced material came from blood. The receptors stem from a woman aged 60-75 years in good health.

The chain recombines TRBV4-3 with TRBJ1-1; 9 positions agree with TRBD1. The CDR3 has 15 residues. V gave up 3 bases and J gave up 6 bases; unmatched junction bases: 8. Germline V lookup: CDR1 LGHNA, CDR2 YSLEER. CDR3 amino acids: CASSHTDRGRAEAFF. The CDR3 region has the DNA TGCGCCAGCAGCCACACGGACAGGGGTAGGGCTGAAGCTTTCTTT.

This rearrangement joins TRBV7-2 to TRBJ1-6, with 7 bases that match TRBD1. The CDR3 length is 15 residues. Germline V gene data show CDR1 as SGHTA and CDR2 as FQGNSA. V trimming: 4 bases; J trimming: 7 bases; junction bases outside the gene matches: 7. DNA for the CDR3: TGTGCCAGCAGCTCGACGGGACAGATAAATTCACCCCTCCACTTT. It translates to CASSSTGQINSPLHF.

This clonotype was observed a handful of times. The rearrangement links TRBV4-3 to TRBJ1-5; the match to TRBD1 covers 7 bases. V gave up 6 bases and J gave up 6 bases; unmatched junction bases: 11. The CDR3 extends over 15 amino acids. Germline V CDR1 and CDR2: LGHNA, YSLEER. CDR3 in amino acids: CASSRSQGIGQPQHF. The CDR3 DNA is TGCGCCAGCAGTCGCTCACAGGGGATTGGTCAGCCCCAGCATTTT.

This chain links TRBV29-1 with TRBJ2-4, with D uncertain. The J call is doubtful: the DNA matches TRBJ2-7 better. CDR1 is SQVTM and CDR2 is ANQGSEA in the germline V gene. The CDR3 loop spans 12 amino acids. The CDR3 loop reads CSVDYSSGEQYF. CDR3 nucleotide sequence: TGCAGCGTTGACTACAGTTCGGGCGAGCAGTACTTC.

J is TRBJ2-7 and V is TRBV4-1; no clear D gene. CDR1 is MGHRA, CDR2 YSYEKL, per germline. The CDR3 covers 16 residues. The V and J ends lost 0 bases and 0 bases respectively, with 12 bases between them. CDR3 nucleotide sequence: TGCGCCAGCAGCCAAGATCTAACGGAAAGCTCCTACGAGCAGTACTTC. It specifies CASSQDLTESSYEQYF.

This rearrangement joins TRBV18 to TRBJ1-5, with D tentatively TRBD1 (6 bases). Germline CDR1 is KGHSH and CDR2 is LQKENI. The V and J ends lost 2 bases and 7 bases respectively, with 12 bases between them. This CDR3 comprises 14 residues. CDR3 amino acids: CASSPNRARQPQHF. The CDR3, as DNA: TGTGCCAGCTCACCAAACAGGGCCCGCCAGCCCCAGCATTTT. The full variable domain, its missing parts supplied by reference TRBV18 and TRBJ1-5, is NAGVMQNPRHLVRRRGQEARLRCSPMKGHSHVYWYRQLPEEGLKFMVYLQKENIIDESGMPKERFSAEFPKEGPSILRIQQVVRGDSAAYFCASSPNRARQPQHFGDGTRLSIL.

This clonotype showed up many times. V is TRBV10-3 and J is TRBJ2-5, with 9 bases matching TRBD1. Germline V gene sequence: CDR1 ENHRY, CDR2 SYGVKD. This CDR3 contains 18 residues. Trimming took 8 bases from V and 2 from J; bases not matched to a gene: 18. The CDR3 nucleotides read TGTGCCATCTCCTTCGGCCTACTGGGACAGGGTCTTCAAGAGACCCAGTACTTC. Its translation: CAISFGLLGQGLQETQYF.

The chain couples TRBV11-1 to TRBJ2-4; TRBD1 matches at 10 bases. CDR1 is SGHAT, CDR2 FQDESV, per germline (reference sequence). The CDR3 sequence is 16 residues long. The V segment lost 3 bases and the J segment 2 bases; nucleotides outside the gene matches: 4. CDR3 sequence: CASSFGTGVTKNIQYF. The CDR3 DNA is TGTGCCAGCAGCTTCGGGACAGGGGTGACCAAAAACATTCAGTACTTC.